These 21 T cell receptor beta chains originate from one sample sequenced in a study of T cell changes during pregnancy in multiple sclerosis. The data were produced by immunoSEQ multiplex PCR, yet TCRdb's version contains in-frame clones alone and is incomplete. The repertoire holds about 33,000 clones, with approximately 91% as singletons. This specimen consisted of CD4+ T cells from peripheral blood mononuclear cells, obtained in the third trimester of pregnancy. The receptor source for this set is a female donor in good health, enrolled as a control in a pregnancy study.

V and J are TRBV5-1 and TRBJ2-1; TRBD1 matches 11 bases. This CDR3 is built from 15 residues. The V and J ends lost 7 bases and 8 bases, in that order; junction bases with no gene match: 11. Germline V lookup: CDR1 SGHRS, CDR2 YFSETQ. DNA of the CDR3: TGCGCCAGCGAGGTTCTGGGACAGGGGGAGGATGAGCAGTTCTTC. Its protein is CASEVLGQGEDEQFF.

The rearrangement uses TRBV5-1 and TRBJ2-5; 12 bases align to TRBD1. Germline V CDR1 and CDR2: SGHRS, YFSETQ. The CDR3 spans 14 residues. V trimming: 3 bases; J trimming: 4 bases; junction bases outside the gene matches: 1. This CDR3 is CASSSGQGAETQYF. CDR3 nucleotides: TGCGCCAGCAGCTCGGGACAGGGGGCAGAGACCCAGTACTTC.

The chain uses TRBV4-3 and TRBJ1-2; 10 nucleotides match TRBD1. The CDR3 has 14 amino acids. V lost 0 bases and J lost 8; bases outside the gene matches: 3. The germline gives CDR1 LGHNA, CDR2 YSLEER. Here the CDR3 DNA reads TGCGCCAGCAGCCAAGAAGGGACAGGGGTAGGCTACACCTTC. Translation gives CASSQEGTGVGYTF.

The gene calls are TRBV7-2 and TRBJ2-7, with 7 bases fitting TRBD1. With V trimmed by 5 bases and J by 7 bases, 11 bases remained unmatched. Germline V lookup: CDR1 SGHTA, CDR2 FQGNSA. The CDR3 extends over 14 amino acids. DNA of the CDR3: TGTGCCAGCAGCCCCCGGACAGGCCCGGGGGAGCAGTACTTC. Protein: CASSPRTGPGEQYF.

The chain's CDR3 is CASSWRQPGGEQYF. In DNA form, the CDR3 reads TGTGCCAGCAGTTGGAGACAGCCTGGCGGCGAGCAGTACTTC. The chain has TRBV6-5 and TRBJ2-7; D may be TRBD1 (5 bases). Germline CDR1 MNHEY, CDR2 SVGAGI. V lost 4 bases and J lost 6, with 16 bases in between. This CDR3 region has 14 residues.

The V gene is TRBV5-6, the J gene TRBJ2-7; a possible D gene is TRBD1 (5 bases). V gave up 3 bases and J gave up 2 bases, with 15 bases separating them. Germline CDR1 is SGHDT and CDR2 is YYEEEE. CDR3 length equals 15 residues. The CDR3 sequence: CASSSLRLGAYEQYF. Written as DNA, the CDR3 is TGTGCCAGCAGCTCCCTTCGATTAGGGGCCTACGAGCAGTACTTC.

DNA of the CDR3: TGTGCCAGCACTGGGACAGCCTCTGGGGCCAACGTCCTGACTTTC. Residues: CASTGTASGANVLTF. The V and J genes are TRBV28 and TRBJ2-6; 7 bases are a match to TRBD1. The V segment lost 7 bases and the J segment 0 bases; nucleotides outside the gene matches: 3. This CDR3 is 15 amino acids long. The germline V gene has CDR1 MDHEN and CDR2 SYDVKM.

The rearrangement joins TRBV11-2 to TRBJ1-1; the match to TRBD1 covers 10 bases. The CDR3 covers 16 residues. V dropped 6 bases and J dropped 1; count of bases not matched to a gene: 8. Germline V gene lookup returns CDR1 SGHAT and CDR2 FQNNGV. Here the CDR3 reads CASSHRDRGWNTEAFF. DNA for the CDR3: TGTGCCAGCAGTCACCGGGACAGGGGCTGGAACACTGAAGCTTTCTTT.

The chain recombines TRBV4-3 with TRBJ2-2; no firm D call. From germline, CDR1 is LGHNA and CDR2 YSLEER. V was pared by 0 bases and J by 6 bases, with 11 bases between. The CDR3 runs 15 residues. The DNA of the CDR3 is TGCGCCAGCAGCCAAGATTGGGCTATCCCCGGGGAGCTGTTTTTT. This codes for CASSQDWAIPGELFF.

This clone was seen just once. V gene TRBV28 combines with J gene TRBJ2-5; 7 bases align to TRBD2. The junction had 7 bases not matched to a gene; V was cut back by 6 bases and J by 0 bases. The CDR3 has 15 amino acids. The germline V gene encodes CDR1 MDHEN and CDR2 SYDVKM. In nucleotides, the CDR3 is TGTGCCAGCAGCGTGGGAGGGGCCCACCAAGAGACCCAGTACTTC. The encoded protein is CASSVGGAHQETQYF.

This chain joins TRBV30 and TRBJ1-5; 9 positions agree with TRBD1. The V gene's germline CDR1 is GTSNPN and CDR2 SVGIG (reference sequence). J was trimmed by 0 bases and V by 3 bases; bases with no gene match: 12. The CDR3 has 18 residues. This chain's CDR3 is CAWRPTGTGPHSNQPQHF. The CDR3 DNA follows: TGTGCCTGGAGACCCACCGGGACAGGGCCGCATAGCAATCAGCCCCAGCATTTT.

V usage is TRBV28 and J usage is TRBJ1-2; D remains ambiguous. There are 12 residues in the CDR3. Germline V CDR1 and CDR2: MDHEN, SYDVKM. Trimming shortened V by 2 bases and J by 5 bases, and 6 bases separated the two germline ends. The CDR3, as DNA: TGTGCCAGCAGTTTAACCCTATATGGCTACACCTTC. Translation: CASSLTLYGYTF.

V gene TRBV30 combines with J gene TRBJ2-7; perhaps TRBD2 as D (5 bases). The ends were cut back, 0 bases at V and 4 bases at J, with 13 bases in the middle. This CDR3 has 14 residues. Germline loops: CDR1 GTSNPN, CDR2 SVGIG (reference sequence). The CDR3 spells CAWSVLVRGYEQYF. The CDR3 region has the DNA TGTGCCTGGAGTGTACTAGTCAGAGGGTACGAGCAGTACTTC.

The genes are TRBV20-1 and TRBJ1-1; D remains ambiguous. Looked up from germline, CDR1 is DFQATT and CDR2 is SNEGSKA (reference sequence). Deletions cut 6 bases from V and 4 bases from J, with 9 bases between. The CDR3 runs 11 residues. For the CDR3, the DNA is TGCAGTGCACGGAGGTCCACTGAAGCTTTCTTT. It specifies CSARRSTEAFF.

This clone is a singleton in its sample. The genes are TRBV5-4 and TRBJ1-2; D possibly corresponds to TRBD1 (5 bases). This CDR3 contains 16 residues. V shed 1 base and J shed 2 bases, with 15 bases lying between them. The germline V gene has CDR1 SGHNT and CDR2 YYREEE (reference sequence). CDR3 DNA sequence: TGTGCCAGCAGCTTGCCTGGGGCCAAGGTCAACTATGGCTACACCTTC. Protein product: CASSLPGAKVNYGYTF. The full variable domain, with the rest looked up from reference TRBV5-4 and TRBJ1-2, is ETGVTQSPTHLIKTRGQQVTLRCSSQSGHNTVSWYQQALGQGPQFIFQYYREEENGRGNFPPRFSGLQFPNYSSELNVNALELDDSALYLCASSLPGAKVNYGYTFGSGTRLTVV.

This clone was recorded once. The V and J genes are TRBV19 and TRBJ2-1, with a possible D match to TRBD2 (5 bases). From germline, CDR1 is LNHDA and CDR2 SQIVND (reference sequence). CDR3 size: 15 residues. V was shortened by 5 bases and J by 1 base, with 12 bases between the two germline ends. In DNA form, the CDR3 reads TGTGCCAGTAGTCGGACTCAAACTTCCTACAATGAGCAGTTCTTC. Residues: CASSRTQTSYNEQFF.

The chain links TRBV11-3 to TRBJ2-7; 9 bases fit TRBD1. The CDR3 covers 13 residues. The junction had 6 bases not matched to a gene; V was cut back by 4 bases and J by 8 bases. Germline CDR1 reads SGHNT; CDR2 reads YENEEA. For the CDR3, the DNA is TGTGCCAGCAGCTCGACAGGGGGTCGCCAGCAGTACTTC. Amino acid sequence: CASSSTGGRQQYF.

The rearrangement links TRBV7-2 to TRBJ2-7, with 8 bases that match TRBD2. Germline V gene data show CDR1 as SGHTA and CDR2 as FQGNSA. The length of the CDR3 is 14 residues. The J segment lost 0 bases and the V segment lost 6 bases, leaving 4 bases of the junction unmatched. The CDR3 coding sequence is TGTGCCAGCAGAATTACTAGCGGCTCCTACGAGCAGTACTTC. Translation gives CASRITSGSYEQYF.

The DNA of the CDR3 is TGTGCCAGCAGACAGGGGACTGAAGCTTTCTTT. Protein product: CASRQGTEAFF. The chain recombines TRBV6-5 with TRBJ1-1; 7 nucleotides agree with TRBD1. This CDR3 has 11 residues. V dropped 6 bases and J dropped 5; count of bases not matched to a gene: 0. Germline CDR1 MNHEY, CDR2 SVGAGI.

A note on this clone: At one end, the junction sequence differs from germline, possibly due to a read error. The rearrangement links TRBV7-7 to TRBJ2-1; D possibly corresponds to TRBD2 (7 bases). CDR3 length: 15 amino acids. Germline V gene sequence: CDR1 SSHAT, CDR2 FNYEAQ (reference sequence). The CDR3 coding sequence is TGTGCTAGCAGCTTAGCGCTGGGGGGGCACAATGAGCAGTTCTTC. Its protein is CASSLALGGHNEQFF.

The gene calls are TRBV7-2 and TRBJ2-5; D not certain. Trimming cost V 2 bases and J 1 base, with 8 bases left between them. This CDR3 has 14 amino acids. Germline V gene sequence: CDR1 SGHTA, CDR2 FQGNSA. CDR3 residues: CASSLTRVQETQYF. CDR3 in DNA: TGTGCCAGCAGCTTAACTCGTGTCCAAGAGACCCAGTACTTC.